This T cell receptor beta chain was sequenced during a study of blood T cell repertoires in COVID-19 (dated by TCRdb to 2019 to 2021). In terms of the full investigation: Samples covering the acute and convalescent phases of COVID-19 were provided by collaborators in the United States, Italy and Spain. Nearly every sample came with metadata listing a de-identified subject ID, COVID-19 status, age in years and sex. The repertoires were released in a freely available public database intended as a resource for research on the immune response to SARS-CoV-2. The prospective study material was composed of cDNA or gDNA derived from T cells, B-cell-depleted T cells, or PBMCs. Where available, HLA class I and class II types were taken from metadata supplied by the sample provider and were not determined by assay-based typing. The samples were drawn from two sources: the first 160 participants of the ongoing ImmuneRACE study, and about 1,300 subjects contributed by 6 global collaborators. Subjects who had been exposed to COVID-19, were actively infected with it, or had recovered from it provided the deeply sampled blood TCRbeta repertoires that made up the dataset.

Whole blood was collected in K2EDTA tubes by collaborating institutions according to the institutions' own protocols. For TCRbeta analysis, collaborators shipped samples as frozen whole blood, isolated PBMCs, or DNA extracted from either of those sample types. TCRbeta CDR3 regions were amplified from genomic DNA using the immunoSEQ Assay, a bias-controlled multiplex PCR. Concerning the study's data processing: Nucleated cell counts per sample were estimated from amplification of reference gene primers within the assay. Sequence reads were collapsed and filtered to measure the absolute abundance of every unique TCRbeta CDR3 rearrangement. For each sample, productive Simpson clonality was calculated by taking the square root of Simpson's diversity index across productive rearrangements. TCRdb mirrors the immuneACCESS table, restricted to in-frame sequences. Some clones are absent from its copies; in checked studies, under half trace to an unresolved V gene, and the reason for the others is unknown. The V and J calls and the clone size are those of that table, but D and trimming were determined from the DNA. The sample table shows 150,000 or so clones, and roughly 86% are seen once. The ten largest clones take up over 0.85% of the sample.

On this clone: This clone's antigen is unknown. Per-base qualities were not stored, and no clone one base away is much larger.

The study at large found these results: How much clinical and demographic metadata was included differed by source and by participant, and the metadata was provided uncurated.

The cysteine opens and the phenylalanine closes a CDR3 of 12 amino acids. Of the read, only the CDR3 DNA is kept; its 36 bases are in frame from base 1. CDR1 and CDR2, looked up from the germline V gene (reference sequence), are LNHNV and YYDKDF. Trimming takes 6 bases off V and 5 bases off J; junction bases not matched to a gene: 3. The sequenced sample consisted of peripheral blood. The receptor comes from a man between 18 and 35 years old with acute or convalescent COVID-19. The V and J genes are TRBV15 and TRBJ2-5; TRBD2 matches 7 bases in the middle. The nucleotides are TGTGCCACCAGGGGGAGGGCGGAGACCCAGTACTTC. This gives the protein CATRGRAETQYF.